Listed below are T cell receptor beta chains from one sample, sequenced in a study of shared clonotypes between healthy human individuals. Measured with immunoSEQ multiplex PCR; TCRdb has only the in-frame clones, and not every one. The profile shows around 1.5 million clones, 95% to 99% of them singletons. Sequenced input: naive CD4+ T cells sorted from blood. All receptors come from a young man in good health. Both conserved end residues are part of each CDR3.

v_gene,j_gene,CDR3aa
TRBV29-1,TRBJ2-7,CSVGGERKNDGEQYF
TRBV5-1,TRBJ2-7,CASSLIPGVGNEQYF
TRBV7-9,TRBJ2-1,CASSLGTSGNSYNEQFF
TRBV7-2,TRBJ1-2,CASSFIGLNGYTF
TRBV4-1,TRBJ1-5,CASSQEGQGIYSNQPQHF
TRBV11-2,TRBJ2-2,CASSLGRDQRNTGELFF
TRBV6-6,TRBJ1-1,CASSYSPVNTEAFF
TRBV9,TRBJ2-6,CASSVDGQGWANVLTF
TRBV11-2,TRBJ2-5,CASRDRGWETQYF
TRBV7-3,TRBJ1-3,CASSWGGSGNTIYF
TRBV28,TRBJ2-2,CASSLPSGSTGELFF
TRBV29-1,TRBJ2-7,CSVYTGGDSYEQYF
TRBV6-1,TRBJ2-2,CASSQPNTGELFF
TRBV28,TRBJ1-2,CASSFIDRGNYGYTF
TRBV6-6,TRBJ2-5,CASSLQEIQETQYF
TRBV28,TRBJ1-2,CASILDRGGGYTF
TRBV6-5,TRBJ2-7,CASSYSRAGSYEQYF
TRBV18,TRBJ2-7,CASSSGQGFNEQYF
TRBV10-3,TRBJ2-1,CAIRKPGDEQFF
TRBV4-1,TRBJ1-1,CASSQRQGDTEAFF
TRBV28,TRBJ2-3,CASGSEVRLSTDTQYF
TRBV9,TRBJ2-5,CASSPRLAGVAETQYF
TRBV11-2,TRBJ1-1,CASSPRTGGSTEAFF
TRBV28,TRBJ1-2,CASSPQGGKDGYTF
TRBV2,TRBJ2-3,CASNDRTDTQYF
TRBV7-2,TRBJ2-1,CASMDPSGTVPHNEQFF
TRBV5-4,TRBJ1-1,CASSGRGTEAFF
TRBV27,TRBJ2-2,CASSLRPFLGTSGSGNTGELFF
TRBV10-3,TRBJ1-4,CAISDSRVNEKLFF
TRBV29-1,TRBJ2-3,CSVSRDSTDTQYF
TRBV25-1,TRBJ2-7,CASSDGSGRANSGRQYF
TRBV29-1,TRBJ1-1,CSVEVRIASVSEAFF